This is a list of T cell receptor beta chains from one sample in a study of early T cells in non-severe SARS-CoV-2 infection. TCRdb re-derived calls from the 5' RACE reads in MiXCR, one entry per CDR3 protein. The table has some 60,000 distinct CDR3 sequences, 8% to 10% seen once. The source material was whole blood. The receptors were gathered from an adult who was a healthcare worker with PCR-confirmed SARS-CoV-2 infection or an uninfected control (not recorded which). CDR3s include the opening cysteine and the closing phenylalanine or tryptophan. D genes are given only for firm matches. A row's size may be missing; if present it is once, few, many or a size class.

cdr3_aa: CASCLTSGGQETQYF
cdr3_nt: TGTGCCAGCTGCCTGACTAGCGGGGGCCAAGAGACCCAGTACTTC
d_call: TRBD2
v_call: TRBV5-6
j_call: TRBJ2-5
clone_size: .

cdr3_aa: CASRGAGGGFNEQFF
cdr3_nt: TGTGCCAGCAGGGGGGCGGGAGGAGGCTTCAATGAGCAGTTCTTC
d_call: TRBD2
v_call: TRBV6-2/TRBV6-3
j_call: TRBJ2-1
clone_size: .

cdr3_aa: CASSARTAAYEQYF
cdr3_nt: TGTGCCAGCAGCGCCCGGACCGCCGCCTACGAGCAGTACTTC
d_call: .
v_call: TRBV5-6
j_call: TRBJ2-7
clone_size: few

cdr3_aa: CSALTGVRSPLHF
cdr3_nt: TGCAGTGCCCTTACAGGGGTTCGGTCACCCCTCCACTTT
d_call: TRBD1
v_call: TRBV20-1
j_call: TRBJ1-6
clone_size: many

cdr3_aa: CASSQRDTSNQPQHF
cdr3_nt: TGCGCCAGCAGCCAGCGGGACACTAGCAATCAGCCCCAGCATTTT
d_call: .
v_call: TRBV4-1
j_call: TRBJ1-5
clone_size: few

cdr3_aa: CASSRGLTNEQFF
cdr3_nt: TGTGCCAGCAGCCGAGGACTGACTAATGAGCAGTTCTTC
d_call: .
v_call: TRBV11-2
j_call: TRBJ2-1
clone_size: many

cdr3_aa: CASSPSVGNQPQHF
cdr3_nt: TGTGCCAGCTCACCATCTGTAGGCAATCAGCCCCAGCATTTT
d_call: .
v_call: TRBV18
j_call: TRBJ1-5
clone_size: many

cdr3_aa: CASRFDRVPLNQPQHF
cdr3_nt: TGTGCCAGCAGATTCGACAGGGTCCCGCTCAATCAGCCCCAGCATTTT
d_call: TRBD1
v_call: TRBV6-6
j_call: TRBJ1-5
clone_size: many

cdr3_aa: CSVPAPGAGAEQYF
cdr3_nt: TGCAGCGTTCCCGCCCCCGGGGCTGGGGCCGAGCAGTACTTC
d_call: .
v_call: TRBV29-1
j_call: TRBJ2-7
clone_size: many

cdr3_aa: CASSFLAGGYNEQFF
cdr3_nt: TGTGCCAGCAGCTTTCTAGCGGGAGGGTACAATGAGCAGTTCTTC
d_call: TRBD2
v_call: TRBV11-2
j_call: TRBJ2-1
clone_size: few

cdr3_aa: CASSPGTGYYEQYF
cdr3_nt: TGTGCCAGCTCACCGGGGACAGGGTACTACGAGCAGTACTTC
d_call: TRBD1
v_call: TRBV18
j_call: TRBJ2-7
clone_size: many

cdr3_aa: CASSPWTGKTGELFF
cdr3_nt: TGTGCCAGCTCACCGTGGACCGGAAAGACCGGGGAGCTGTTTTTT
d_call: .
v_call: TRBV18
j_call: TRBJ2-2
clone_size: many

cdr3_aa: CSVSDEQFF
cdr3_nt: TGCAGCGTTTCAGACGAGCAGTTCTTC
d_call: .
v_call: TRBV29-1
j_call: TRBJ2-1
clone_size: .

cdr3_aa: CASSPWDFYNEQFF
cdr3_nt: TGTGCCAGCAGTCCTTGGGACTTCTACAATGAGCAGTTCTTC
d_call: .
v_call: TRBV27
j_call: TRBJ2-1
clone_size: .

cdr3_aa: CSVGVRMTREQYF
cdr3_nt: TGCAGCGTTGGCGTCAGGATGACGCGCGAGCAGTACTTC
d_call: .
v_call: TRBV29-1
j_call: TRBJ2-7
clone_size: few

cdr3_aa: CASSESRRGLTHQPQHF
cdr3_nt: TGCGCCAGCAGTGAGTCGAGGCGGGGGTTAACACATCAGCCCCAGCATTTT
d_call: .
v_call: TRBV10-2
j_call: TRBJ1-5
clone_size: many

cdr3_aa: CASSVRDGTYEQYF
cdr3_nt: TGTGCCAGCAGTGTCCGGGACGGGACCTACGAGCAGTACTTC
d_call: .
v_call: TRBV27
j_call: TRBJ2-7
clone_size: many

cdr3_aa: CASSYGTRKFF
cdr3_nt: TGTGCCAGCAGTTACGGGACTAGGAAGTTCTTC
d_call: TRBD2
v_call: TRBV6-2/TRBV6-3
j_call: TRBJ2-1
clone_size: few

cdr3_aa: CASSRDPPGLAGASGELFF
cdr3_nt: TGCGCCAGCAGCCGAGACCCCCCGGGACTAGCGGGAGCTAGCGGGGAGCTGTTTTTT
d_call: TRBD2
v_call: TRBV4-1
j_call: TRBJ2-2
clone_size: many

cdr3_aa: CASSYWNYNEQFF
cdr3_nt: TGTGCCAGCAGTTACTGGAACTACAATGAGCAGTTCTTC
d_call: .
v_call: TRBV6-2/TRBV6-3
j_call: TRBJ2-1
clone_size: many

cdr3_aa: CASRFSGATYEQYF
cdr3_nt: TGTGCCAGCAGGTTTAGCGGAGCTACCTACGAGCAGTACTTC
d_call: .
v_call: TRBV3-1
j_call: TRBJ2-7
clone_size: many

cdr3_aa: CASSYGGRPSYNEQFF
cdr3_nt: TGCGCCAGCAGCTATGGCGGGAGGCCCTCCTACAATGAGCAGTTCTTC
d_call: TRBD2
v_call: TRBV5-1
j_call: TRBJ2-1
clone_size: many

cdr3_aa: CASSLIPRGTGELFF
cdr3_nt: TGTGCCAGCAGCTTAATCCCCCGGGGCACCGGGGAGCTGTTTTTT
d_call: .
v_call: TRBV7-9
j_call: TRBJ2-2
clone_size: few

cdr3_aa: CASRGLGGDQPQHF
cdr3_nt: TGTGCCAGCAGAGGACTTGGGGGAGATCAGCCCCAGCATTTT
d_call: .
v_call: TRBV12-3/TRBV12-4
j_call: TRBJ1-5
clone_size: many

cdr3_aa: CASSRQAPNSPLHF
cdr3_nt: TGTGCCAGCAGTCGACAGGCCCCTAATTCACCCCTCCACTTT
d_call: .
v_call: TRBV6-5
j_call: TRBJ1-6
clone_size: many

cdr3_aa: CASRTDSPPNTGELFF
cdr3_nt: TGTGCCAGCAGAACTGACAGTCCTCCGAACACCGGGGAGCTGTTTTTT
d_call: .
v_call: TRBV7-9
j_call: TRBJ2-2
clone_size: few

cdr3_aa: CASSAGGYEQYF
cdr3_nt: TGTGCCAGCAGCGCAGGGGGTTACGAGCAGTACTTC
d_call: TRBD1
v_call: TRBV7-2
j_call: TRBJ2-7
clone_size: many

cdr3_aa: CASKTGTRTDTQYF
cdr3_nt: TGTGCCAGCAAAACCGGGACCCGCACAGATACGCAGTATTTT
d_call: .
v_call: TRBV6-2/TRBV6-3
j_call: TRBJ2-3
clone_size: many

cdr3_aa: CASSSSGGYTIYF
cdr3_nt: TGTGCCAGCAGCTCCTCCGGGGGTTACACCATATATTTT
d_call: .
v_call: TRBV5-5
j_call: TRBJ1-3
clone_size: few

cdr3_aa: CATVTSGRETQYF
cdr3_nt: TGTGCCACCGTGACTAGCGGGAGAGAGACCCAGTACTTC
d_call: TRBD2
v_call: TRBV28
j_call: TRBJ2-5
clone_size: .

cdr3_aa: CASSYIQGGGNTIYF
cdr3_nt: TGTGCCAGCAGTTACATTCAGGGTGGTGGAAACACCATATATTTT
d_call: .
v_call: TRBV6-6
j_call: TRBJ1-3
clone_size: many

cdr3_aa: CSARGLLAQGRIYNEQFF
cdr3_nt: TGCAGTGCTAGGGGACTTCTAGCGCAGGGACGTATCTACAATGAGCAGTTCTTC
d_call: .
v_call: TRBV20-1
j_call: TRBJ2-1
clone_size: many

cdr3_aa: CAIGPGEGDTQYF
cdr3_nt: TGTGCCATCGGGCCGGGAGAGGGAGATACGCAGTATTTT
d_call: .
v_call: TRBV10-3
j_call: TRBJ2-3
clone_size: few

cdr3_aa: CASSLGQTETQYF
cdr3_nt: TGTGCCAGCAGTTTGGGACAGACGGAGACCCAGTACTTC
d_call: TRBD1
v_call: TRBV12-3/TRBV12-4
j_call: TRBJ2-5
clone_size: few

cdr3_aa: CAIGLAGVWNTGELFF
cdr3_nt: TGTGCCATCGGACTAGCGGGAGTATGGAACACCGGGGAGCTGTTTTTT
d_call: TRBD2
v_call: TRBV19
j_call: TRBJ2-2
clone_size: .

cdr3_aa: CASSSPGGSDTEAFF
cdr3_nt: TGCGCCAGCAGCTCCCCTGGGGGAAGTGACACTGAAGCTTTCTTT
d_call: .
v_call: TRBV5-1
j_call: TRBJ1-1
clone_size: many

cdr3_aa: CASRTSGSSEQFF
cdr3_nt: TGTGCCAGCAGAACTAGCGGGAGTTCTGAGCAGTTCTTC
d_call: TRBD2
v_call: TRBV6-5
j_call: TRBJ2-1
clone_size: few

cdr3_aa: CASSPRLGQGNEQYF
cdr3_nt: TGTGCCAGCAGCCCCCGGTTAGGGCAGGGGAACGAGCAGTACTTC
d_call: .
v_call: TRBV7-2
j_call: TRBJ2-7
clone_size: .

cdr3_aa: CASSQETDTQYF
cdr3_nt: TGTGCCAGCAGCCAAGAAACAGATACGCAGTATTTT
d_call: .
v_call: TRBV7-2
j_call: TRBJ2-3
clone_size: few

cdr3_aa: CASSFGNPQETQYF
cdr3_nt: TGTGCCAGCAGTTTTGGGAACCCGCAAGAGACCCAGTACTTC
d_call: .
v_call: TRBV12-3/TRBV12-4
j_call: TRBJ2-5
clone_size: many

cdr3_aa: CASSHSQAAGTGSSYEQYF
cdr3_nt: TGTGCCAGCAGCCATTCCCAGGCGGCCGGGACAGGGAGCTCCTACGAGCAGTACTTC
d_call: TRBD1
v_call: TRBV4-2
j_call: TRBJ2-7
clone_size: many

cdr3_aa: CASSLGEGQGSFSYEQYF
cdr3_nt: TGTGCCAGCAGCCTAGGAGAGGGGCAGGGGTCCTTCTCCTACGAGCAGTACTTC
d_call: .
v_call: TRBV9
j_call: TRBJ2-7
clone_size: few

cdr3_aa: CASSSKRLAGGVHEQFF
cdr3_nt: TGTGCCAGCAGCTCAAAACGACTAGCGGGAGGGGTCCATGAGCAGTTCTTC
d_call: TRBD2
v_call: TRBV7-9
j_call: TRBJ2-1
clone_size: many